These 4 T cell receptor beta chains originate from one sample sequenced in a study of T cells in Graves' hyperthyroidism and ophthalmopathy. There were TCR beta CDR3 regions amplified from RNA transcripts. During a first-round RT-PCR of the TCR CDR3, the HTBI primer set was used. TCRdb processed the multiplex PCR reads anew with MiXCR; each CDR3 protein has one entry. In the table there are 600,000 or so distinct CDR3 sequences, 16% of which are singletons. Sequencing used blood. The origin of the receptors is a young woman with Graves' hyperthyroidism.

This clonotype has only a few counts. The chain links TRBV9 to TRBJ2-1; 11 bases align to TRBD2. The CDR3 is 18 amino acids. Germline trimming cut 0 bases from V and 1 base from J; bases unmatched to any gene: 6. Germline CDR1 reads SGDLS; CDR2 reads YYNGEE. The CDR3 sequence: CASSVGLAGGSSYNEQFF. The CDR3 DNA is TGTGCCAGCAGCGTAGGTCTAGCGGGAGGTTCATCCTACAATGAGCAGTTCTTC.

The CDR3, as DNA: TGTGCCAGCAGCGTAGACAGGGAGACAGATACGCAGTATTTT. This sequence encodes CASSVDRETDTQYF. The chain joins TRBV9 to TRBJ2-3; the D gene is possibly TRBD1 (6 bases). Looked up from germline, CDR1 is SGDLS and CDR2 is YYNGEE. The V end was cut by 0 bases, the J end by 3 bases, with 8 bases between. There are 14 residues in the CDR3.

This clonotype occurred once. The chain joins TRBV7-2 to TRBJ1-5; no clear D. Trimming cost V 7 bases and J 5 bases, with 18 bases left between them. Germline V CDR1 and CDR2: SGHTA, FQGNSA. The CDR3 is made up of 15 amino acids. The CDR3, as DNA: TGTGCCAGCACGCTTATCCCGGGGAAGGATCAGCCCCAGCATTTT. Encoded protein: CASTLIPGKDQPQHF. Filled out from reference TRBV7-2 and TRBJ1-5, the complete variable domain reads GAGVSQSPSNKVTEKGKDVELRCDPISGHTALYWYRQSLGQGLEFLIYFQGNSAPDKSGLPSDRFSAERTGGSVSTLTIQRTQQEDSAVYLCASTLIPGKDQPQHFGDGTRLSIL.

This clonotype was observed many times. V is TRBV11-3 and J is TRBJ1-1; D is ambiguous. The CDR3 covers 16 residues. Germline lookup yields CDR1 SGHNT and CDR2 YENEEA. Trimming took 5 bases from V and 4 from J, leaving 20 bases between them. The CDR3 loop reads CASSPPIRVGFTEAFF. CDR3 nucleotide sequence: TGTGCCAGCAGCCCCCCGATTCGTGTAGGGTTCACTGAAGCTTTCTTT.